This T cell receptor (beta chain) stems from a study of naive and memory T cell subsets. Broader study findings: Expression changes during T cell differentiation may affect RNA-based TCR counts. Between naive and memory subsets, TCR abundance power law exponents differed. Findings for naive and memory subsets could not be checked against ground truth.

Both TRBC1 and TRBC2 were covered by a beta constant-region primer of two equimolar oligonucleotides. An oligonucleotide with the SP2 primer and a 12-nucleotide UMI was ligated to the cDNA 3' end. TCRdb re-analysed the UMI-ligation and nested PCR reads in MiXCR, keeping a single row per CDR3 protein. The table includes tens of thousands of distinct CDR3 sequences, about an eighth detected once. Details on this clonotype: Its antigen is currently unknown.

V trimming: 3 bases; J trimming: 2 bases; junction bases outside the gene matches: 6. Germline CDR1 and CDR2: SEHNR and FQNEAQ (reference sequence). There are 15 residues in the CDR3. The source of this sequence is a human donor in good health. The rearrangement links TRBV7-9 to TRBJ1-2; 7 nucleotides align to TRBD1. Sequencing was carried out using central memory CD4+ T cells from blood. In DNA form, the CDR3 reads TGTGCCAGCAGCTTTCTCCCGACAGGGAACTATGGCTACACCTTC. It encodes CASSFLPTGNYGYTF.